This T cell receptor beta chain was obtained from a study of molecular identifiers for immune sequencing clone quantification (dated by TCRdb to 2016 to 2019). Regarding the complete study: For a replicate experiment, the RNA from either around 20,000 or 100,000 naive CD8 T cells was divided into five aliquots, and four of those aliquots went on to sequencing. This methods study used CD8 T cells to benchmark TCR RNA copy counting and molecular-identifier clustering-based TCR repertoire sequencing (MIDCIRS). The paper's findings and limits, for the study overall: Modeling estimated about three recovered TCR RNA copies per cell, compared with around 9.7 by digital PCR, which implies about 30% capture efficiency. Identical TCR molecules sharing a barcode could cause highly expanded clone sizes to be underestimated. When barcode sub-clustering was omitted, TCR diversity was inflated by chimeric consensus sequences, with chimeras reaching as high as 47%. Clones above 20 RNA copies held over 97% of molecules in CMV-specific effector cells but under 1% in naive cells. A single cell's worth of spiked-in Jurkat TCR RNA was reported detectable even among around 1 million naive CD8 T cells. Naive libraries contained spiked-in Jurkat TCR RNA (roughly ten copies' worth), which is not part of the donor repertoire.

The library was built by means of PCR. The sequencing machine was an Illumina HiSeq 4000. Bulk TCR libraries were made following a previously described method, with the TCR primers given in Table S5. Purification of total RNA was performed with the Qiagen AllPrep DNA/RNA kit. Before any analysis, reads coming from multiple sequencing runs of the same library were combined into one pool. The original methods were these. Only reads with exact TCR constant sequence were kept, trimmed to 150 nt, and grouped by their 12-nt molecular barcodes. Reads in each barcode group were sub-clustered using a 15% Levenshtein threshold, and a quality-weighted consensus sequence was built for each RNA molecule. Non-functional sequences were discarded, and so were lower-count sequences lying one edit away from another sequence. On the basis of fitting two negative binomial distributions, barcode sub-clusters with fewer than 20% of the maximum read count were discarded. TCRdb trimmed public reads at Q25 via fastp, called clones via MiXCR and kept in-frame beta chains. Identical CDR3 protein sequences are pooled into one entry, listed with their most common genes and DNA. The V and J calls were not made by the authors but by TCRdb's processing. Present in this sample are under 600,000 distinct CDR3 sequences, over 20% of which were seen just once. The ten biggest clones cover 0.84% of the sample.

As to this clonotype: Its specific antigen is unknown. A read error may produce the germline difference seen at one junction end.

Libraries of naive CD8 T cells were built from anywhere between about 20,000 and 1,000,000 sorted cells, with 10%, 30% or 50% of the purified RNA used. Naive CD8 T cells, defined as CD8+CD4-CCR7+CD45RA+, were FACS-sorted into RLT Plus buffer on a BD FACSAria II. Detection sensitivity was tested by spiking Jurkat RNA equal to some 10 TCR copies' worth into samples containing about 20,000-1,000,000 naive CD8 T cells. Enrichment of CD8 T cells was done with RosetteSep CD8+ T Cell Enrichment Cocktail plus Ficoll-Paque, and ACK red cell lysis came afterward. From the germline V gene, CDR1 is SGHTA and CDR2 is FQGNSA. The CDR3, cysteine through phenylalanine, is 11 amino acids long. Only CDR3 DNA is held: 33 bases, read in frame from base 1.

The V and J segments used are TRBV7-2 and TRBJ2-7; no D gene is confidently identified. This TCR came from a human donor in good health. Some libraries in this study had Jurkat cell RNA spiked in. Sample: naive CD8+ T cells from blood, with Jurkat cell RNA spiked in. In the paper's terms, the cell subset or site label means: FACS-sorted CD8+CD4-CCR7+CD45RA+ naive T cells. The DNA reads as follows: TGTGCCAGCAGCCTTATCTACGAGCAGCACTTC. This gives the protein CASSLIYEQHF. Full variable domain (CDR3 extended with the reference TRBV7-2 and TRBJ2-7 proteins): GAGVSQSPSNKVTEKGKDVELRCDPISGHTALYWYRQSLGQGLEFLIYFQGNSAPDKSGLPSDRFSAERTGGSVSTLTIQRTQQEDSAVYLCASSLIYEQHFGPGTRLTVT.